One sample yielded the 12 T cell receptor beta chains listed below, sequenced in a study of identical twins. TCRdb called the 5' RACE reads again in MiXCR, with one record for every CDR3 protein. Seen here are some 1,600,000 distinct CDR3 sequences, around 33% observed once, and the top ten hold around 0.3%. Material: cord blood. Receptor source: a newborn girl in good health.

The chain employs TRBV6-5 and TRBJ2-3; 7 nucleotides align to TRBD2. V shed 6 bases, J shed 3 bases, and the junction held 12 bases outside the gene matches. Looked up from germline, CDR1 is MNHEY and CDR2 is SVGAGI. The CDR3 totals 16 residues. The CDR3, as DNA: TGTGCCAGCAGGGCGAGCGGGATCCCCCTAACAGATACGCAGTATTTT. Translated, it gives CASRASGIPLTDTQYF.

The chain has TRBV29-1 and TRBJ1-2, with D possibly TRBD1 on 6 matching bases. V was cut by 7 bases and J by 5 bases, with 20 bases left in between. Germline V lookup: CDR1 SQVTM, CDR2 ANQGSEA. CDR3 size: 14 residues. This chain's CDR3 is CSATSQGTSYGYTF. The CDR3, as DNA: TGCAGCGCCACGAGCCAGGGGACCTCATATGGCTACACCTTC.

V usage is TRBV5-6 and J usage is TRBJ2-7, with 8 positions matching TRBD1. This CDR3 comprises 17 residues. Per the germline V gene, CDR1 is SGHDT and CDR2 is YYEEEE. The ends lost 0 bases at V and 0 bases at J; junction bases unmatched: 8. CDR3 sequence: CASSLVGWGQASYEQYF. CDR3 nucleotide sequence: TGTGCCAGCAGCTTGGTAGGTTGGGGACAGGCCTCCTACGAGCAGTACTTC.

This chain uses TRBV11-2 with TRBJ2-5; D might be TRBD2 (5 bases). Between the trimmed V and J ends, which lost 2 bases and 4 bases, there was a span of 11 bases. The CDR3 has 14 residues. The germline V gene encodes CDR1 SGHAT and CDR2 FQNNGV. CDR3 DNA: TGTGCCAGCAGCTTACTCCCGGGGAGAGAGACCCAGTACTTC. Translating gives CASSLLPGRETQYF. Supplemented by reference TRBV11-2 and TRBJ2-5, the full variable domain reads EAGVAQSPRYKIIEKRQSVAFWCNPISGHATLYWYQQILGQGPKLLIQFQNNGVVDDSQLPKDRFSAERLKGVDSTLKIQPAKLEDSAVYLCASSLLPGRETQYFGPGTRLLVL.

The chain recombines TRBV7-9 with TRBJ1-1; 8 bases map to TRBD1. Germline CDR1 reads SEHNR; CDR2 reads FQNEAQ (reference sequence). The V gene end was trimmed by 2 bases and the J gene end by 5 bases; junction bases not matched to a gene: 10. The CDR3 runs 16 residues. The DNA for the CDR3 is TGTGCCAGCAGCTTATCGGGCCAGGGGGCGAGGACTGAAGCTTTCTTT. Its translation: CASSLSGQGARTEAFF.

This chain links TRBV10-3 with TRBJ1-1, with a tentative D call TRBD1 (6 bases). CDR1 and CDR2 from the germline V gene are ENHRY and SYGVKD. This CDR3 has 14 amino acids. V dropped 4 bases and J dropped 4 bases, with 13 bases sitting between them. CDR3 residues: CAISGGTRPTEAFF. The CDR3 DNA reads TGTGCCATCAGTGGAGGGACACGTCCCACTGAAGCTTTCTTT.

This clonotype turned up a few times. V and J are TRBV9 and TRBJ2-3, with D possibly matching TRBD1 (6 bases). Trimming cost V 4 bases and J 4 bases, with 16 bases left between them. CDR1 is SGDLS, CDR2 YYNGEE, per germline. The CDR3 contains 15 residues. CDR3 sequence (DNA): TGTGCCAGCAGCACCTCCAGGGGCCCTCCAGATACGCAGTATTTT. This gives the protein CASSTSRGPPDTQYF.

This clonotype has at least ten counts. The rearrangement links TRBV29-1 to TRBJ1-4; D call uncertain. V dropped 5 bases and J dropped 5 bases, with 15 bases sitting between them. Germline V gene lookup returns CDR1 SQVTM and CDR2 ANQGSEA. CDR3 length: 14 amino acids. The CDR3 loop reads CSVLSWAGNEKLFF. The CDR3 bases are TGCAGCGTTCTCTCGTGGGCGGGAAATGAAAAACTGTTTTTT.

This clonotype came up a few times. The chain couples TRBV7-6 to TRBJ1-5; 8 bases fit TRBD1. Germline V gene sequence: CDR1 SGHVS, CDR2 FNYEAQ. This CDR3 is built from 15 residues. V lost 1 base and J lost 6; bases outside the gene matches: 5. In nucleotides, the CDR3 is TGTGCCAGCAGCTTAGGGACAGGGAATGGTCAGCCCCAGCATTTT. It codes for CASSLGTGNGQPQHF.

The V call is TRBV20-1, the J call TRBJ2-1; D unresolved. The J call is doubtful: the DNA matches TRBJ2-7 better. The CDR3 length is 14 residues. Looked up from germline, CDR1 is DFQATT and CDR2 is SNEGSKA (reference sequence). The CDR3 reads CSANPRSSYNEQYF. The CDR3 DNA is TGCAGTGCTAACCCACGGAGCTCCTACAATGAGCAGTACTTC.

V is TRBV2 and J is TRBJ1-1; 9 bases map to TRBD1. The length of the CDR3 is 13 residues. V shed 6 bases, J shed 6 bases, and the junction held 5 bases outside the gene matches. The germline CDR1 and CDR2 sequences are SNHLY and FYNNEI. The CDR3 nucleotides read TGTGCCAGCAGGGGACAGGGCTTGGCTGAAGCTTTCTTT. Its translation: CASRGQGLAEAFF.

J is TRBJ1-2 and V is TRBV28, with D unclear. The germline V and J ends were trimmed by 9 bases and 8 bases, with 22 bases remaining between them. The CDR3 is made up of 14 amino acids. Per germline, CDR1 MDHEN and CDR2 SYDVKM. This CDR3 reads CASDDTQPFRGYTF. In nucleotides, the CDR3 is TGTGCCAGTGACGACACCCAGCCATTTCGGGGCTACACCTTC.